Following are 22 T cell receptor beta chains from one sample sequenced in a study of graft-versus-host responses after intestinal transplantation. No antigens are known for them. Measured with immunoSEQ multiplex PCR; TCRdb has only the in-frame clones, and not every one. The sample lists around 130,000 clones, just over 90% seen once, with approximately 0.17% in the top ten. The sequencing used unstimulated CD4+ T cells sorted from spleen or lymph node cells, collected before intestinal transplant. The receptors derive from a human donor who received an intestinal transplant.

This rearrangement joins TRBV5-4 to TRBJ2-1, with D unclear. Trimming removed 0 bases at V and 0 bases at J, with 7 bases between. Germline CDR1 and CDR2: SGHNT and YYREEE (reference sequence). The CDR3 runs 15 residues. For the CDR3, the DNA is TGTGCCAGCAGCTTGGGGTCCCCCTCCTACAATGAGCAGTTCTTC. Amino acids: CASSLGSPSYNEQFF.

The rearrangement uses TRBV7-2 and TRBJ2-1, with D possibly being TRBD2 (6 bases). In germline, CDR1 is SGHTA, CDR2 FQGNSA. This CDR3 region has 15 residues. V was cut by 3 bases and J by 3 bases, with 12 bases left in between. CDR3 nucleotide sequence: TGTGCCAGCAGCTTGGAGGGGACCGACTACAATGAGCAGTTCTTC. Protein product: CASSLEGTDYNEQFF.

CDR3 protein: CASSNLYGGAGGSPLHF. Written as DNA, the CDR3 is TGTGCCAGTAGTAACCTTTACGGGGGCGCGGGTGGTTCACCCCTCCACTTT. The chain joins TRBV19 to TRBJ1-6, with a tentative D call TRBD1 (6 bases). The V gene lost 4 bases and the J gene lost 9 bases, with 22 bases spanning the gap. The CDR3 sequence is 17 residues long. Germline CDR1 LNHDA, CDR2 SQIVND (reference sequence).

The rearrangement uses TRBV5-5 and TRBJ1-1; 9 positions match TRBD1. This CDR3 is built from 15 residues. Unmatched junction bases numbered 6, after V lost 4 bases and J lost 2 bases. Per germline, CDR1 SGHKS and CDR2 YYEKEE (reference sequence). DNA for the CDR3: TGTGCCAGCAGCCCAAGGGGACAGGGTAACACTGAAGCTTTCTTT. Amino acid sequence: CASSPRGQGNTEAFF.

The CDR3 sequence: CASSPDYNTEAFF. The CDR3 nucleotides are TGCGCCAGCAGCCCTGATTATAACACTGAAGCTTTCTTT. The chain has TRBV5-1 and TRBJ1-1; D remains ambiguous. The V gene's germline CDR1 is SGHRS and CDR2 YFSETQ. V was clipped by 4 bases and J by 2 bases, with 9 bases between them. The CDR3 loop spans 13 amino acids.

The gene calls are TRBV7-6 and TRBJ1-4; no reliable D call. CDR3 length: 14 residues. V dropped 5 bases and J dropped 0 bases, with 7 bases sitting between them. In germline, CDR1 is SGHVS, CDR2 FNYEAQ. This CDR3 is CASSHRATNEKLFF. CDR3 DNA sequence: TGTGCCAGCAGCCACAGAGCAACTAATGAAAAACTGTTTTTT.

The chain combines TRBV7-7 with TRBJ2-5; the D call may be TRBD1 or TRBD2 (5 bases each). Germline V lookup: CDR1 SSHAT, CDR2 FNYEAQ (reference sequence). V was cut by 1 base and J by 6 bases, with 12 bases left in between. This CDR3 is 14 amino acids long. The CDR3 DNA reads TGTGCCAGCAGCTTAGTAGGGACCTCGCAGACCCAGTACTTC. It translates to CASSLVGTSQTQYF.

This chain joins TRBV7-9 and TRBJ1-5; 9 bases agree with TRBD1. Losses at the gene ends were 5 bases for V and 1 base for J; bases not matched to a gene: 9. Germline V gives CDR1 SEHNR, CDR2 FQNEAQ (reference sequence). The CDR3 is 17 residues long. The chain's CDR3 is CASSRWTGTGSNQPQHF. In DNA form, the CDR3 reads TGTGCCAGCAGCCGTTGGACCGGGACAGGGAGCAATCAGCCCCAGCATTTT.

This sequence joins TRBV27 and TRBJ2-7; the match to TRBD2 covers 10 bases. Germline lookup yields CDR1 MNHEY and CDR2 SMNVEV (reference sequence). The ends lost 6 bases at V and 4 bases at J; junction bases unmatched: 9. The CDR3 spans 15 residues. This chain's CDR3 is CASSPSGGAGYEQYF. CDR3 nucleotides: TGTGCCAGCAGCCCCAGCGGGGGGGCCGGGTACGAGCAGTACTTC.

The chain uses TRBV6-1 and TRBJ2-5; 7 bases fit TRBD1. The J call could be wrong; TRBJ2-7 is a better fit for the DNA end. This CDR3 spans 15 amino acids. Germline V gene sequence: CDR1 MNHNS, CDR2 SASEGT. CDR3 in amino acids: CAKRQGILLSYEQYF. The CDR3 DNA is TGTGCCAAGAGACAGGGCATACTTCTCTCCTACGAGCAGTACTTC.

This chain uses TRBV6-5 with TRBJ1-6; 9 nucleotides line up with TRBD1. CDR1 is MNHEY, CDR2 SVGAGI, per germline. V shed 5 bases, J shed 6 bases, and the junction held 2 bases outside the gene matches. The length of the CDR3 is 14 residues. As DNA, the CDR3 is TGTGCCAGCAGTCGGGACAGGGCTAATTCACCCCTCCACTTT. Its translation is CASSRDRANSPLHF.

The gene calls are TRBV10-3 and TRBJ1-5; 7 bases are a match to TRBD1. This CDR3 is built from 14 residues. Germline CDR1 ENHRY, CDR2 SYGVKD. The ends lost 3 bases at V and 6 bases at J; junction bases unmatched: 5. CDR3 bases: TGTGCCATCAGTGATTCCAGGGGGACTCAGCCCCAGCATTTT. It translates to CAISDSRGTQPQHF.

This chain uses TRBV10-3 with TRBJ1-1; 9 bases are shared with TRBD1. With 5 bases clipped from V and 1 base from J, the junction kept 2 bases outside the gene matches. The CDR3 loop spans 14 amino acids. Germline-derived CDR1 and CDR2 are ENHRY and SYGVKD. As DNA, the CDR3 is TGTGCCATCAGTTGGGACAGGGAGAACACTGAAGCTTTCTTT. It translates to CAISWDRENTEAFF.

V is TRBV11-3 and J is TRBJ2-7; a possible D gene is TRBD2 (5 bases). The germline V gene encodes CDR1 SGHNT and CDR2 YENEEA. Trimming stripped 1 base from V and 2 bases from J, with 9 bases between. CDR3 length: 14 amino acids. In DNA form, the CDR3 reads TGTGCCAGCAGCTTAGTGGCCGGGACCTACGAGCAGTACTTC. Residues: CASSLVAGTYEQYF.

The gene calls are TRBV18 and TRBJ1-2; no reliable D call. CDR1 is KGHSH, CDR2 LQKENI, per germline. The CDR3 runs 11 residues. Between the trimmed V and J ends, which lost 6 bases and 2 bases, there was a span of 4 bases. DNA for the CDR3: TGTGCCAGCTCTCGGAACTATGGCTACACCTTC. Translating it yields CASSRNYGYTF. Drawing the rest from reference TRBV18 and TRBJ1-2, the complete variable domain is NAGVMQNPRHLVRRRGQEARLRCSPMKGHSHVYWYRQLPEEGLKFMVYLQKENIIDESGMPKERFSAEFPKEGPSILRIQQVVRGDSAAYFCASSRNYGYTFGSGTRLTVV.

This clone has more than one count but fewer than ten. This chain links TRBV19 with TRBJ2-6; 10 bases map to TRBD1. V was clipped by 4 bases and J by 2 bases; unmatched bases: 8. The germline V gene encodes CDR1 LNHDA and CDR2 SQIVND (reference sequence). The CDR3 has 18 residues. CDR3: CASSNRQGASAGANVLTF. The CDR3 bases are TGTGCCAGTAGTAATAGACAGGGGGCAAGCGCTGGGGCCAACGTCCTGACTTTC.

This CDR3 is CASSLGDPLSSGNTIYF. CDR3 nucleotide sequence: TGTGCCAGCTCCCTAGGGGACCCGCTGAGCTCTGGAAACACCATATATTTT. The chain is built from TRBV5-4 and TRBJ1-3, with D possibly TRBD1 on 5 matching bases. Germline V lookup: CDR1 SGHNT, CDR2 YYREEE (reference sequence). V lost 7 bases, J lost 0 bases, and 20 bases lay in between. The CDR3 is 17 residues long. The full variable domain, in which reference TRBV5-4 and TRBJ1-3 provide the parts outside the CDR3, is ETGVTQSPTHLIKTRGQQVTLRCSSQSGHNTVSWYQQALGQGPQFIFQYYREEENGRGNFPPRFSGLQFPNYSSELNVNALELDDSALYLCASSLGDPLSSGNTIYFGEGSWLTVV.

V is TRBV4-2 and J is TRBJ2-3; D not resolved. The CDR3 is 16 residues long. Trimming stripped 1 base from V and 2 bases from J, with 13 bases between. Per germline, CDR1 LGHNA and CDR2 YNFKEQ. This chain's CDR3 is CASSQALGTSTDTQYF. The CDR3 DNA is TGTGCCAGCAGCCAAGCGCTCGGTACGTCCACAGATACGCAGTATTTT.

This clone was seen only once. The chain combines TRBV21-1 with TRBJ1-5. TRBV21-1 is classified as a pseudogene. This CDR3 contains 17 residues. The CDR3 reads CASSKDWEGLGNQPQHF. Here the CDR3 DNA reads TGTGCCAGCAGCAAAGATTGGGAGGGGCTCGGCAATCAGCCCCAGCATTTT.

The rearrangement uses TRBV5-4 and TRBJ1-2; D gene ambiguous. Deletions cut 1 base from V and 5 bases from J, with 6 bases between. Per germline, CDR1 SGHNT and CDR2 YYREEE (reference sequence). The CDR3 consists of 12 residues. Here the CDR3 DNA reads TGTGCCAGCAGCTTGAGCGGATATGGCTACACCTTC. This encodes CASSLSGYGYTF.

This chain joins TRBV6-6 and TRBJ2-2, with a weak D call TRBD2 (6 bases). The germline V gene has CDR1 MNHNY and CDR2 SVGAGI (reference sequence). Trimming cost V 2 bases and J 4 bases, with 14 bases left between them. The CDR3 contains 16 residues. This CDR3 reads CASSYDRGLSTGELFF. The CDR3 DNA is TGTGCCAGCAGTTACGATCGGGGGTTGAGCACCGGGGAGCTGTTTTTT.

The rearrangement uses TRBV2 and TRBJ2-4, with TRBD1 identical over 8 bases. Per the germline V gene, CDR1 is SNHLY and CDR2 is FYNNEI. The CDR3 is 16 amino acids. The ends lost 7 bases at V and 0 bases at J; junction bases unmatched: 8. CDR3 sequence reads: CASKDREGIAKNIQYF. The CDR3 DNA is TGTGCCAGCAAGGACAGGGAAGGTATAGCCAAAAACATTCAGTACTTC.